This TCR beta chain emerged from a study of identical twins. Study-level findings and limits: Conclusions were drawn cross-sectionally by statistical analysis, without following the same donors. A lower insertion count was a feature of abundant cord blood beta clonotypes, with no such feature in memory repertoires.

TCRdb itself ran the 5' RACE reads through MiXCR, one entry per CDR3 protein. The sample contains some 660,000 distinct CDR3 sequences, 8.5% to 9% of which appear only once. Comment on this clonotype: Antigen specificity is unknown.

V was clipped by 0 bases and J by 3 bases, with 13 bases between them. This CDR3 contains 15 residues. Germline loops: CDR1 SGHRS, CDR2 YFSETQ. These records were also assigned to another study, of yellow fever vaccine responses in identical twins. In that study: After vaccination, twins' T cell response reportedly seemed partly convergent, partly personalized.

The origin of this receptor is a woman aged 18-30 years in good health. Sequences were obtained from PBMCs. The chain is built from TRBV5-1 and TRBJ2-7, with D unclear. The CDR3 bases are TGCGCCAGCAGCTTGGGGGCTATCGAAAACTACGAGCAGTACTTC. This encodes CASSLGAIENYEQYF. The full variable domain, rest sourced from reference TRBV5-1 and TRBJ2-7, is KAGVTQTPRYLIKTRGQQVTLSCSPISGHRSVSWYQQTPGQGLQFLFEYFSETQRNKGNFPGRFSGRQFSNSRSEMNVSTLELGDSALYLCASSLGAIENYEQYFGPGTRLTVT.